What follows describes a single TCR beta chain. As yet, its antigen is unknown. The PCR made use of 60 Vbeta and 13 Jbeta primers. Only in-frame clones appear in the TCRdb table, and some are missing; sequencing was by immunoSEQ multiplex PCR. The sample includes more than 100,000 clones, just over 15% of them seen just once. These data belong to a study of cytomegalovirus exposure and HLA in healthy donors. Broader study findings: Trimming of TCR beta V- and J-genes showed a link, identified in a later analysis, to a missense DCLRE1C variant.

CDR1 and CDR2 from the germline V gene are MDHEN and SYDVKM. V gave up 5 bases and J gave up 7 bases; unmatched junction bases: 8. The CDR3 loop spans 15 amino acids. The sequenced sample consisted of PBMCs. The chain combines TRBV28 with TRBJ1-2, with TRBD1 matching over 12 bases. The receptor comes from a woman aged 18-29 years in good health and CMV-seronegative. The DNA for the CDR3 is TGTGCCAGCAGTCATCCCGGGACAGGGGGCGGTGGCTACACCTTC. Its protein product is CASSHPGTGGGGYTF.